These T cell receptor beta chains were read from a single sample in a study of spatial heterogeneity in lung cancer. From the 5' RACE reads, TCRdb called clonotypes with MiXCR, one entry per CDR3 protein. The data show approximately 110,000 distinct CDR3 sequences, with roughly 10% seen just once and roughly 24% held by the top ten. The sequencing used PBMCs, collected at follow-up. The origin of the receptors is a female donor with early-stage non-small cell lung cancer. The CDR3 runs from the conserved cysteine through the conserved F or W. The D gene is left open where the match is weak. Size tells how often a clone was seen (once, few, many) or the class of an expanded clone, and some rows leave it out.

>TRBV7-8|17|TRBJ1-1|-|few
TGTGCCAGCAGCTTATTGAACCCGGGACCCATGAACACTGAAGCTTTCTTT
CASSLLNPGPMNTEAFF
>TRBV9|14|TRBJ2-1|TRBD1|-
TGTGCCACCAGCGTAGGGGGCATCGATAATGAGCAGTTCTTC
CATSVGGIDNEQFF
>TRBV18|14|TRBJ2-5|-|many
TGTGCCAGCTCACCACTAGCGGATCAAGAGACCCAGTACTTC
CASSPLADQETQYF
>TRBV6-5|14|TRBJ2-7|-|many
TGTGCCAGCAGTCCCATGTCGGGCCCCTACGAGCAGTACTTC
CASSPMSGPYEQYF
>TRBV5-5|15|TRBJ1-2|-|many
TGTGCCAGCAGCTGGGCTCAGGGAACAGACTATGGCTACACCTTC
CASSWAQGTDYGYTF
>TRBV12-3/TRBV12-4|14|TRBJ2-3|TRBD2|-
TGTGCCAGCAGTTCGGGACTACCCACAGATACGCAGTATTTT
CASSSGLPTDTQYF
>TRBV4-1|15|TRBJ1-3|-|-
TGCGCCAGCAGCCAAGAGGGGTCTCCTCGAAACACCATATATTTT
CASSQEGSPRNTIYF
>TRBV6-6|12|TRBJ2-3|-|few
TGTGCCAGCAGTAGATGGGGTGATACGCAGTATTTT
CASSRWGDTQYF
>TRBV28|17|TRBJ2-3|-|few
TGTGCCAGCAGTAACCCACTCCAGGGGATCAGGACAGATACGCAGTATTTT
CASSNPLQGIRTDTQYF
>TRBV6-5|14|TRBJ1-5|-|-
TGTGCCAGCAGTTACAGCTATAGCAATCAGCCCCAGCATTTT
CASSYSYSNQPQHF
>TRBV29-1|13|TRBJ2-1|-|many
TGCAGCGGTGCGGGAATCTCCTACAATGAGCAGTTCTTC
CSGAGISYNEQFF
>TRBV29-1|12|TRBJ1-4|-|-
TGCAGCGTTGAGGCAGGGAGTGAAAAACTGTTTTTT
CSVEAGSEKLFF
>TRBV24-1|13|TRBJ2-3|TRBD2|few
TGTGCCACCAAGCTAGCGGGCACAGATACGCAGTATTTT
CATKLAGTDTQYF